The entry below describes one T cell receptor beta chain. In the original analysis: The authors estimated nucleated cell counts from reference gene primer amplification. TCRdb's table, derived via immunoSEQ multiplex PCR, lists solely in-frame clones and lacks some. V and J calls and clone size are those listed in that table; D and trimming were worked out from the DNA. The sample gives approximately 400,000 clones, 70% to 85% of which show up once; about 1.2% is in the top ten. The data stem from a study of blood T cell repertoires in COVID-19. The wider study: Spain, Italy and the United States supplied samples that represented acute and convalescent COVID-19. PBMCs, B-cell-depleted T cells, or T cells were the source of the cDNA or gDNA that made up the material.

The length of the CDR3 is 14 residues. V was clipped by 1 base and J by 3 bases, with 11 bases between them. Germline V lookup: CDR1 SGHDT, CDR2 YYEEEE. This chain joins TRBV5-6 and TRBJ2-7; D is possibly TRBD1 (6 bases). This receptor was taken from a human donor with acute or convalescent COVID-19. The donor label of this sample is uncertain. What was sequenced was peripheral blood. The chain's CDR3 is CASSLRQGSYEQYF. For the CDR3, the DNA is TGTGCCAGCAGCTTGAGGCAGGGGAGCTACGAGCAGTACTTC.